The rows below give T cell receptor beta chains drawn from one sample of a study of CD8 T cells in Susac syndrome. TCRdb processed the immunoSEQ multiplex PCR reads anew with MiXCR; each CDR3 protein has one entry. The table shows around 150,000 distinct CDR3 sequences, with around 96% occurring only once. Input material: CD4+ T cells from PBMCs. These receptors all come from a human donor with multiple sclerosis. The CDR3 runs from the conserved cysteine through the conserved F or W.

CSVNGQGGQPQHF	TRBV29-1	TRBJ1-5
CASRLRATGRRSDTQYF	TRBV11-2	TRBJ2-3
CSARVRQGRTEAFF	TRBV20-1	TRBJ1-1
CASRLQGYSNQPQHF	TRBV19	TRBJ1-5
CSAIRDRGPYEQYF	TRBV20-1	TRBJ2-7
CASSPTLVYNEQFF	TRBV7-8	TRBJ2-1
CASSQDYLENTEAFF	TRBV4-3	TRBJ1-1
CASSLRGQNGNTIYF	TRBV5-1	TRBJ1-3
CSANPEYNEQFF	TRBV20-1	TRBJ2-1
CASGRDPGLGKETQYF	TRBV9	TRBJ2-5